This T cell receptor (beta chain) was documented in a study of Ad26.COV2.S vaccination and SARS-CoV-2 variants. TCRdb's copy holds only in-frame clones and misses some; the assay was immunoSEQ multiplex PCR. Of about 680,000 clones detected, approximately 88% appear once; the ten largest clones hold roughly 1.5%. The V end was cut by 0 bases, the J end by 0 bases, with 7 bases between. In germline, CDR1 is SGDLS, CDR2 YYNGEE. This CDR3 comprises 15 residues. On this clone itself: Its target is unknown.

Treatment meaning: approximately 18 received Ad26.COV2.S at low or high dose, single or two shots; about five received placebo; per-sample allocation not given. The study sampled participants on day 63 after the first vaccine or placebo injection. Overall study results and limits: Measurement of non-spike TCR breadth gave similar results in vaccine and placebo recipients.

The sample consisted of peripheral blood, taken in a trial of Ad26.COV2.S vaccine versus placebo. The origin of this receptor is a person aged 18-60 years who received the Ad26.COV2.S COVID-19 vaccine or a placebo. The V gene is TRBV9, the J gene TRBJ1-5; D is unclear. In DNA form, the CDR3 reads TGTGCCAGCAGCGTAGGGGTCGGTAGCAATCAGCCCCAGCATTTT. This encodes CASSVGVGSNQPQHF.